Here is one T cell receptor (beta chain) with its context. Authors' methods: Nucleated cell counts were estimated from reference gene primer amplification. The data were produced by immunoSEQ multiplex PCR, yet TCRdb's version contains in-frame clones alone and is incomplete. The V and J calls and clone size are taken from that table; D and trimming were inferred from the DNA. The table shows over 120,000 clones, with 81% occurring only once. The sample belongs to a study of blood T cell repertoires in COVID-19. Background on the study: Some COVID-19 samples were acute and others convalescent; all came from the United States, Italy and Spain. The cDNA or gDNA used as material had been derived from T cells, B-cell-depleted T cells, or PBMCs.

CDR1 is LNHDA, CDR2 SQIVND, per germline (reference sequence). The CDR3 extends over 14 amino acids. The V and J ends lost 5 bases and 7 bases, in that order; junction bases with no gene match: 5. This chain connects TRBV19 to TRBJ1-4, with 9 bases aligning to TRBD1. The specimen sequenced was peripheral blood. The TCR was taken from a human donor in a cohort sampled during active COVID-19. The CDR3 DNA reads as TGTGCCAGTAGTGGGACAGGGATAGGTGAAAAACTGTTTTTT. Amino acids: CASSGTGIGEKLFF. Drawing the rest from reference TRBV19 and TRBJ1-4, the complete variable domain is DGGITQSPKYLFRKEGQNVTLSCEQNLNHDAMYWYRQDPGQGLRLIYYSQIVNDFQKGDIAEGYSVSREKKESFPLTVTSAQKNPTAFYLCASSGTGIGEKLFFGSGTQLSVL.